In its sample, the clone carrying this TCR beta chain was seen many times. The V gene's germline CDR1 is PRHDT and CDR2 FYEKMQ (reference sequence). Trimming took off 0 bases at V and 6 bases at J, with 12 bases between the two ends. This CDR3 region has 15 residues. The sample comes from a study of blood T cell repertoires in COVID-19. Profiled with immunoSEQ multiplex PCR; TCRdb holds only in-frame clones, not every one. The repertoire includes 120,000 to 150,000 clones, 87% of them detected once, and 8.6% sits in the top ten. The specimen sequenced was peripheral blood. The V and J genes are TRBV13 and TRBJ1-5; possibly TRBD1 for D (5 bases). The clonotype comes from a woman in her 50s with active or convalescent COVID-19. CDR3 residues: CASSLGAGGGQPQHF. The DNA of the CDR3 is TGTGCCAGCAGCTTAGGAGCCGGGGGAGGTCAGCCCCAGCATTTT.